Listed below are T cell receptor beta chains from one sample, sequenced in a study of early T cells in non-severe SARS-CoV-2 infection. TCRdb recomputed calls from the 5' RACE reads with MiXCR, one row per CDR3 protein. The repertoire consists of tens of thousands of distinct CDR3 sequences, with roughly 5.9% occurring once and the leading ten covering under 6%. The source material was whole blood. These receptors all stem from an adult who was a healthcare worker with PCR-confirmed SARS-CoV-2 infection or an uninfected control (not recorded which). The CDR3 runs from the conserved cysteine through the conserved F or W. The D gene is left open where the match is weak. Part of the rows lack a size; the others show once, few, many or a class for expanded clones.

D: NA; J: TRBJ2-3; V: TRBV21-1; size: many; CDR3: CASSKGGGPSTDTQYF; DNA: TGTGCCAGCAGCAAAGGGGGGGGCCCAAGCACAGATACGCAGTATTTT
D: NA; J: TRBJ2-1; V: TRBV5-1; size: many; CDR3: CASSLVVADPYNEQFF; DNA: TGCGCCAGCAGCTTGGTGGTAGCGGATCCCTACAATGAGCAGTTCTTC
D: TRBD2; J: TRBJ2-2; V: TRBV11-3; size: many; CDR3: CASSRLRGRAAGELFF; DNA: TGTGCCAGCAGCCGGCTCCGGGGGAGGGCCGCCGGGGAGCTGTTTTTT
D: TRBD1; J: TRBJ2-4; V: TRBV9; size: few; CDR3: CASSGTGGKNIQYF; DNA: TGTGCCAGCAGCGGAACAGGGGGCAAAAACATTCAGTACTTC
D: TRBD2; J: TRBJ2-5; V: TRBV7-9; size: many; CDR3: CASNPGLAGETQYF; DNA: TGTGCCAGCAACCCGGGACTAGCGGGAGAGACCCAGTACTTC
D: TRBD2; J: TRBJ2-1; V: TRBV12-3/TRBV12-4; size: NA; CDR3: CASSPLLIAGKGSYNEQFF; DNA: TGTGCCAGCAGCCCCCTTTTGATAGCGGGGAAAGGCTCCTACAATGAGCAGTTCTTC
D: TRBD1; J: TRBJ2-1; V: TRBV5-1; size: few; CDR3: CATSLGELQGRNVLIF; DNA: TGCGCCACCAGCTTGGGGGAGTTACAGGGGCGGAATGTTCTTATCTTC
D: NA; J: TRBJ1-3; V: TRBV10-3; size: few; CDR3: CAISEGHSNSGNTIYF; DNA: TGTGCCATCAGTGAGGGACACTCCAACTCTGGAAACACCATATATTTT
D: TRBD2; J: TRBJ2-1; V: TRBV12-3/TRBV12-4; size: many; CDR3: CATAGLAGGSSYNEQFF; DNA: TGTGCCACCGCGGGACTAGCGGGAGGGAGCTCCTACAATGAGCAGTTCTTC
D: NA; J: TRBJ1-6; V: TRBV19; size: many; CDR3: CASSIRQLGDSPLHF; DNA: TGTGCCAGTAGTATCCGACAGCTAGGCGATTCACCCCTCCACTTT
D: NA; J: TRBJ2-7; V: TRBV5-6; size: many; CDR3: CASSPGHNRYEQYF; DNA: TGTGCCAGCAGCCCAGGACACAATCGCTACGAGCAGTACTTC
D: NA; J: TRBJ1-2; V: TRBV6-2/TRBV6-3; size: many; CDR3: CASSYTGFGYTF; DNA: TGTGCCAGCAGTTACACAGGGTTTGGCTACACCTTC
D: NA; J: TRBJ1-2; V: TRBV7-6; size: NA; CDR3: CASSGMNNYGYTF; DNA: TGTGCCAGCAGCGGGATGAACAACTATGGCTACACCTTC
D: TRBD2; J: TRBJ2-1; V: TRBV2; size: many; CDR3: CASSGTGTSGYNEQFF; DNA: TGTGCCAGCAGTGGTACCGGGACTAGCGGTTACAATGAGCAGTTCTTC
D: NA; J: TRBJ2-1; V: TRBV30; size: NA; CDR3: CAWTEPGAEREQFF; DNA: TGTGCCTGGACCGAACCGGGGGCCGAAAGGGAGCAGTTCTTC
D: NA; J: TRBJ2-1; V: TRBV4-2; size: many; CDR3: CASSQASEGPKKEQFF; DNA: TGTGCCAGCAGCCAAGCAAGCGAGGGCCCGAAGAAGGAGCAGTTCTTC
D: NA; J: TRBJ1-1; V: TRBV9; size: NA; CDR3: CASSATEMNTEAFF; DNA: TGTGCCAGCAGCGCGACGGAAATGAACACTGAAGCTTTCTTT
D: TRBD1; J: TRBJ1-1; V: TRBV2; size: many; CDR3: CASGTAPEAFF; DNA: TGTGCCAGTGGGACAGCCCCTGAAGCTTTCTTT
D: TRBD2; J: TRBJ2-1; V: TRBV7-9; size: few; CDR3: CASSLVARGLAGRYSYNEQFF; DNA: TGTGCCAGCAGCTTAGTTGCCCGGGGGTTAGCGGGACGTTACTCCTACAATGAGCAGTTCTTC
D: NA; J: TRBJ2-3; V: TRBV18; size: many; CDR3: CASLRGLADRDTQYF; DNA: TGTGCCAGCTTAAGGGGGTTAGCGGATCGCGATACGCAGTATTTT
D: TRBD1; J: TRBJ1-4; V: TRBV11-2; size: NA; CDR3: CASSLIPGTDLVNEKLFF; DNA: TGTGCCAGCAGCTTAATCCCCGGGACAGACCTCGTAAATGAAAAACTGTTTTTT
D: NA; J: TRBJ2-1; V: TRBV6-1; size: NA; CDR3: CASSAIKGSYNEQFF; DNA: TGTGCCAGCAGTGCTATCAAGGGTTCCTACAATGAGCAGTTCTTC
D: TRBD1; J: TRBJ2-1; V: TRBV7-8; size: many; CDR3: CASSLVRGQGYNEQFF; DNA: TGTGCCAGCAGCTTAGTAAGAGGACAGGGGTACAATGAGCAGTTCTTC
D: NA; J: TRBJ2-1; V: TRBV5-1; size: many; CDR3: CASSPGGLTNEQFF; DNA: TGCGCCAGCAGCCCCGGAGGTCTAACCAATGAGCAGTTCTTC
D: TRBD2; J: TRBJ2-1; V: TRBV24-1; size: many; CDR3: CATSELAGGKYEQFF; DNA: TGTGCCACCAGTGAGCTAGCGGGAGGGAAGTATGAGCAGTTCTTC
D: TRBD2; J: TRBJ2-3; V: TRBV11-2; size: NA; CDR3: CASSLIAGSTDTQYF; DNA: TGTGCCAGCAGCTTAATAGCGGGTAGCACAGATACGCAGTATTTT
D: NA; J: TRBJ2-3; V: TRBV30; size: many; CDR3: CAWSKPGGTDTQYF; DNA: TGTGCCTGGAGTAAGCCAGGGGGCACAGATACGCAGTATTTT
D: NA; J: TRBJ1-2; V: TRBV20-1; size: many; CDR3: CSARAGTYGYTF; DNA: TGCAGTGCTAGGGCGGGGACCTATGGCTACACCTTC
D: NA; J: TRBJ2-1; V: TRBV5-1; size: many; CDR3: CASSWRGDNEQFF; DNA: TGCGCCAGCAGCTGGAGGGGCGACAATGAGCAGTTCTTC
D: NA; J: TRBJ2-2; V: TRBV6-5; size: many; CDR3: CASSTALRAALAGELFF; DNA: TGTGCCAGCAGTACGGCCCTGAGGGCGGCATTGGCCGGGGAGCTGTTTTTT
D: NA; J: TRBJ1-2; V: TRBV3-2; size: many; CDR3: CASSPGQGEWANYGYTF; DNA: TGTGCCAGCAGCCCGGGACAGGGGGAGTGGGCTAACTATGGCTACACCTTC
D: TRBD1; J: TRBJ2-3; V: TRBV5-1; size: many; CDR3: CASGRTGGADTQYF; DNA: TGCGCCAGCGGAAGGACAGGGGGCGCAGATACGCAGTATTTT
D: NA; J: TRBJ2-5; V: TRBV29-1; size: NA; CDR3: CSVRWGETQYF; DNA: TGCAGCGTTAGGTGGGGCGAGACCCAGTACTTC
D: NA; J: TRBJ1-1; V: TRBV5-6; size: NA; CDR3: CASSTGGSTEAFF; DNA: TGTGCCAGCAGCACAGGAGGGAGCACTGAAGCTTTCTTT
D: NA; J: TRBJ2-2; V: TRBV7-3; size: NA; CDR3: CASSLSLNTGELFF; DNA: TGTGCCAGCAGCTTAAGCTTAAACACCGGGGAGCTGTTTTTT
D: NA; J: TRBJ2-1; V: TRBV27; size: many; CDR3: CASRNLLSSYNEQFF; DNA: TGTGCCAGCCGAAACCTCCTTAGCTCCTACAATGAGCAGTTCTTC
D: NA; J: TRBJ2-7; V: TRBV4-2; size: many; CDR3: CASSQEGYEQYF; DNA: TGTGCCAGCAGCCAAGAGGGCTACGAGCAGTACTTC
D: TRBD1; J: TRBJ1-2; V: TRBV28; size: few; CDR3: CASRPRQGNYGYTF; DNA: TGTGCCAGCAGACCAAGACAGGGTAACTATGGCTACACCTTC
D: NA; J: TRBJ1-2; V: TRBV12-3/TRBV12-4; size: many; CDR3: CASSLFHGTGLYGYTF; DNA: TGTGCCAGCAGTTTATTTCACGGGACCGGCCTCTATGGCTACACCTTC
D: NA; J: TRBJ2-3; V: TRBV11-1; size: NA; CDR3: CASSLVGQISTDTQYF; DNA: TGTGCCAGCAGCTTAGTAGGGCAGATAAGCACAGATACGCAGTATTTT
D: TRBD1; J: TRBJ1-1; V: TRBV20-1; size: many; CDR3: CSASPQGAYRMNTEAFF; DNA: TGCAGTGCTAGTCCGCAGGGGGCCTACCGCATGAACACTGAAGCTTTCTTT
D: TRBD2; J: TRBJ2-5; V: TRBV6-6; size: many; CDR3: CASRASGKAAATKETQYF; DNA: TGTGCCAGCAGGGCTAGCGGAAAAGCGGCCGCGACGAAAGAGACCCAGTACTTC
D: NA; J: TRBJ2-1; V: TRBV12-3/TRBV12-4; size: many; CDR3: CASNNSPNNEQFF; DNA: TGTGCCAGCAACAACTCCCCCAACAATGAGCAGTTCTTC
D: TRBD1; J: TRBJ2-3; V: TRBV6-6; size: few; CDR3: CATRQGATDTQYF; DNA: TGTGCCACTCGACAGGGGGCCACAGATACGCAGTATTTT
D: NA; J: TRBJ2-1; V: TRBV20-1; size: many; CDR3: CSAPDTNNEQFF; DNA: TGCAGTGCACCGGACACAAACAATGAGCAGTTCTTC
D: TRBD2; J: TRBJ2-1; V: TRBV28; size: NA; CDR3: CASSPRTSDNEQFF; DNA: TGTGCCAGCAGTCCCCGGACTAGCGACAATGAGCAGTTCTTC